This TCR beta chain originates from a study of T cell responses to AZD1222 COVID-19 vaccine. Study-level results: Nearly half of unique spike-specific TCRs reportedly avoided B.1.351 and B.1.1.7 mutated regions. Just 5 to 7 AZD1222 recipients tested seropositive at baseline. White British ancestry dominated among donors, who included more females, and clonal diversity was possibly underestimated. Repertoire sampling occurred only after the peak T cell response.

Points on this clone: Antigen: not known.

Some clones are missing from TCRdb's copy, which holds only in-frame ones; the method was immunoSEQ multiplex PCR. The sample yields around 130,000 clones, over 85% seen once. Trimming took 4 bases from V and 6 from J; bases not matched to a gene: 4. The germline V gene has CDR1 MGHRA and CDR2 YSYEKL. The CDR3 covers 14 residues. The receptor's source is an adult in good health. This specimen consisted of peripheral blood, obtained on day 0 of AZD1222 vaccination. The rearrangement joins TRBV4-1 to TRBJ2-3; 10 nucleotides line up with TRBD2. The CDR3, as DNA: TGCGCCAGCAGCCCACTAGCGGGACAGGATACGCAGTATTTT. Its translation: CASSPLAGQDTQYF.